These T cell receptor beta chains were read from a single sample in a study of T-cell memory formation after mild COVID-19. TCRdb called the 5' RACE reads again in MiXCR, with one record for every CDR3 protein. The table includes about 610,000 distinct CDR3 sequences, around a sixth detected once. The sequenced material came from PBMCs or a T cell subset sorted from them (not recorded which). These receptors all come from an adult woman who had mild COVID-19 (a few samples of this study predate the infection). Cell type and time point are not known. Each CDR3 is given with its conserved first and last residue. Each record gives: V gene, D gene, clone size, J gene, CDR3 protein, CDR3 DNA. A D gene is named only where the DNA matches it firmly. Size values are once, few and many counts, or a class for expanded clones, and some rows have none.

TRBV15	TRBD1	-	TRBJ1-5	CATSRAGTGEQPQHF	TGTGCCACCAGCAGAGCAGGAACAGGGGAGCAGCCCCAGCATTTT
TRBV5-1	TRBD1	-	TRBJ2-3	CASSLRGGLSTDTQYF	TGCGCCAGCAGCTTGAGAGGGGGCCTAAGCACAGATACGCAGTATTTT
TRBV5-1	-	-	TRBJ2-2	CASSLDSTSTGELFF	TGCGCCAGCAGCCTGGACAGCACGAGCACCGGGGAGCTGTTTTTT
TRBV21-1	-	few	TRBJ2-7	CASCRLPTGGEGYEQYF	TGTGCCAGCTGCAGACTACCTACGGGAGGCGAAGGCTACGAGCAGTACTTC
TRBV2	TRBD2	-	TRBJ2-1	CASSGVAGVHNEQFF	TGTGCCAGCAGTGGCGTAGCGGGAGTGCACAATGAGCAGTTCTTC
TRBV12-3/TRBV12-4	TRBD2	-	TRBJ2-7	CASSPLGSGGSYEQYF	TGTGCCAGCAGTCCGCTTGGTAGCGGGGGATCCTACGAGCAGTACTTC
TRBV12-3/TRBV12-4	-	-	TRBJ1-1	CASSLYGGGNTEAFF	TGTGCCAGCAGTTTATATGGCGGGGGAAACACTGAAGCTTTCTTT
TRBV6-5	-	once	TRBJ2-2	CASSYSGTRRNTGELFF	TGTGCCAGCAGTTACTCTGGAACGCGCCGGAACACCGGGGAGCTGTTTTTT
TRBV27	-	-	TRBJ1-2	CASSSHEGGYTF	TGTGCCAGCAGTTCCCACGAGGGCGGCTACACCTTC
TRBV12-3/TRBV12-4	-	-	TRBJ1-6	CASSRTTSSPLHF	TGTGCCAGCAGCCGAACGACCAGTTCACCCCTCCACTTT
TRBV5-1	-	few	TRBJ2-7	CASSVPSYEQYF	TGCGCCAGCAGCGTTCCAAGCTACGAGCAGTACTTC
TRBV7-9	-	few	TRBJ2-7	CAGSPVISSYEQYF	TGTGCCGGCAGCCCAGTAATTAGCTCCTACGAGCAGTACTTC
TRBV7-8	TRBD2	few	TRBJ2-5	CASSPGLAGAPETQYF	TGTGCCAGCAGCCCGGGACTAGCGGGGGCGCCGGAGACCCAGTACTTC
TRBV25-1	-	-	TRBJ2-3	CASSRGLGVPTDTQYF	TGTGCCAGCAGCCGCGGGTTGGGGGTCCCAACAGATACGCAGTATTTT
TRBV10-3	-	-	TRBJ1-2	CAISESVENYGYTF	TGTGCCATCAGTGAGTCGGTAGAGAACTATGGCTACACCTTC
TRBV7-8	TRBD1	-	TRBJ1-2	CASSSSNRRQGGGYTF	TGTGCCAGCAGCTCAAGTAATCGGAGACAGGGTGGCGGCTACACCTTC
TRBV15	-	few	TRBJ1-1	CATSREGRGTEAFF	TGTGCCACCAGCCGGGAGGGTCGCGGCACTGAAGCTTTCTTT
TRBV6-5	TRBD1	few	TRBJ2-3	CASSLKQGTDTQYF	TGTGCCAGCAGCCTAAAACAGGGGACAGATACGCAGTATTTT
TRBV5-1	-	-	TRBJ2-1	CASSPGARLEQFF	TGCGCCAGCAGCCCCGGGGCCAGGCTGGAGCAGTTCTTC
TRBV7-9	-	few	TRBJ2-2	CASSLARWRGRDTGELFF	TGTGCCAGCAGCTTAGCTCGTTGGCGGGGACGCGACACCGGGGAGCTGTTTTTT
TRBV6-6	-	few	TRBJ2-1	CASSYTAYNEQFF	TGTGCCAGCAGTTACACAGCTTACAATGAGCAGTTCTTC
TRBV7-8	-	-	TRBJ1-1	CASSLATAYTEAFF	TGTGCCAGCAGCTTAGCTACAGCCTACACTGAAGCTTTCTTT
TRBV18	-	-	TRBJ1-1	CASSRYFWQDLNTEAFF	TGTGCCAGCTCACGCTACTTTTGGCAGGACTTGAACACTGAAGCTTTCTTT
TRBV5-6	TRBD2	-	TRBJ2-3	CASSWELAGDTDTQYF	TGTGCCAGCAGCTGGGAACTAGCGGGAGACACAGATACGCAGTATTTT
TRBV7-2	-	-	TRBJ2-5	CASSTTRKETQYF	TGTGCCAGCAGCACGACAAGGAAAGAGACCCAGTACTTC
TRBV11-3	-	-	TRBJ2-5	CASSSWGPTPIKETQYF	TGTGCCAGCAGCTCATGGGGTCCCACCCCCATTAAGGAGACCCAGTACTTC
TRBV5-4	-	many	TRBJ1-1	CASSFRDTEAFF	TGTGCCAGCAGCTTTCGGGACACTGAAGCTTTCTTT